Below, one T cell receptor beta chain is given with its context. Assay used: immunoSEQ multiplex PCR; TCRdb lists only in-frame clones, some missing. The table lists around 67,000 clones, 82% of them singletons, with about 16% in the top ten. The data are from a study of blood T cell repertoires in COVID-19. V dropped 0 bases and J dropped 3; count of bases not matched to a gene: 9. Germline CDR1 SGHKS, CDR2 YYEKEE (reference sequence). There are 17 residues in the CDR3. The gene calls are TRBV5-5 and TRBJ1-3, with TRBD1 identical over 7 bases. The sequence derives from a man older than 75 with active COVID-19. Sequenced material: peripheral blood. CDR3 bases: TGTGCCAGCAGCTTGGCGGGGACAGCTCAAAATGGAAACACCATATATTTT. This sequence encodes CASSLAGTAQNGNTIYF.